This TCR beta chain was identified in a study of T cells after posttransplantation cyclophosphamide. Study-level points and caveats: Later blood repertoires were often dominated by clones from the donor CD8+ memory compartment. TRB overlap between skin or GI tissue T cells and blood was limited.

Sampled 1 year posttransplant, controls received myeloablative marrow transplants, methotrexate and a calcineurin inhibitor. With regard to this clone: What it binds is not known.

Germline loops: CDR1 MNHEY, CDR2 SMNVEV (reference sequence). The CDR3 runs to 14 residues. V gave up 8 bases and J gave up 2 bases; unmatched junction bases: 9. Data came from immunoSEQ multiplex PCR; TCRdb stores just in-frame clones and leaves some out. The table records about 21,000 clones, 65% to 90% of them present only once. The chain uses TRBV27 and TRBJ2-7; 7 positions match TRBD1. This clonotype was obtained from a female patient aged 30-39 years who received an allogeneic stem cell transplant from an unrelated donor, was CMV-positive, and had acute and chronic GVHD. Some T cells may be provided by the graft donor. The sample consisted of PBMCs, taken around 350 days after allogeneic stem cell transplant with calcineurin inhibitor and methotrexate. This chain's CDR3 is CASGDRDRTYEQYF. The CDR3 bases are TGTGCCAGCGGTGACCGGGACAGAACCTACGAGCAGTACTTC.